The rows below give T cell receptor beta chains drawn from one sample of a study of blood T cell repertoires in COVID-19. Method: immunoSEQ multiplex PCR; TCRdb's copy keeps in-frame clones and lacks some. The sample lists some 170,000 clones, 84% occurring once. Sequenced sample: peripheral blood. Receptor source: a woman of 80 years or more with acute or convalescent COVID-19. Each CDR3 is given with its conserved first and last residue. D genes are given only for firm matches. Size is omitted from some rows. Given values are once, few, many or a class for expanded clones.

v_call: TRBV5-8; clone_size: NA; j_call: TRBJ1-3; d_call: NA; cdr3_nt: TGTGCCAGCAGCTACCCGGGACTTAGCTCTGGAAACACCATATATTTT; cdr3_aa: CASSYPGLSSGNTIYF
v_call: TRBV7-9; clone_size: NA; j_call: TRBJ1-6; d_call: TRBD1; cdr3_nt: TGTGCCGTGGGACAGGGGGCTGATTCACCCCTCCACTTT; cdr3_aa: CAVGQGADSPLHF
v_call: TRBV28; clone_size: NA; j_call: TRBJ2-1; d_call: TRBD2; cdr3_nt: TGTGCCAGCAGTAACCTAGGACTAGCTGTTTACAATGAGCAGTTCTTC; cdr3_aa: CASSNLGLAVYNEQFF
v_call: TRBV19; clone_size: NA; j_call: TRBJ2-6; d_call: TRBD1; cdr3_nt: TGTGCCAGTAGCCGTACTCCGGGACAGGGGAGGTCTGGGGCCAACGTCCTGACTTTC; cdr3_aa: CASSRTPGQGRSGANVLTF
v_call: TRBV9; clone_size: NA; j_call: TRBJ2-1; d_call: TRBD2; cdr3_nt: TGTGCCAGCAGCTCCGAGTGGGAGGGCCTCGGTGAGCAGTTCTTC; cdr3_aa: CASSSEWEGLGEQFF
v_call: TRBV11-3; clone_size: once; j_call: TRBJ2-5; d_call: NA; cdr3_nt: TGTGCCAGCAGCCTAAGACTCCAAGAGACCCAGTACTTC; cdr3_aa: CASSLRLQETQYF
v_call: TRBV5-6; clone_size: NA; j_call: TRBJ1-1; d_call: TRBD1; cdr3_nt: TGTGCCAGCAGCTTGGCGGGACAGGGACTCGGCACTGAAGCTTTCTTT; cdr3_aa: CASSLAGQGLGTEAFF
v_call: TRBV24-1; clone_size: NA; j_call: TRBJ1-2; d_call: NA; cdr3_nt: TGTGCCACCAGTGAGTCGAATACAGGGTCTGGCTACACCTTC; cdr3_aa: CATSESNTGSGYTF
v_call: TRBV11-2; clone_size: NA; j_call: TRBJ2-5; d_call: TRBD2; cdr3_nt: TGTGCCAGCAGCTTAGATCGGGGGACCCGGGGGGAAGACTTC; cdr3_aa: CASSLDRGTRGEDF
v_call: TRBV5-4; clone_size: NA; j_call: TRBJ2-5; d_call: TRBD2; cdr3_nt: TGTGCCAGCACCCCGACTAGCGGGGGAAACCAAGAGACCCAGTACTTC; cdr3_aa: CASTPTSGGNQETQYF
v_call: TRBV27; clone_size: NA; j_call: TRBJ1-4; d_call: NA; cdr3_nt: TGTGCCAGCAGTCAGACCAGGGGAACTAATGAAAAACTGTTTTTT; cdr3_aa: CASSQTRGTNEKLFF
v_call: TRBV23-1; clone_size: NA; j_call: TRBJ1-1; d_call: TRBD1; cdr3_nt: TGCGCCAGCAGTCAACCTGGACAGGGGGATTCGAACACTGAAGCTTTCTTT; cdr3_aa: CASSQPGQGDSNTEAFF
v_call: TRBV19; clone_size: NA; j_call: TRBJ1-2; d_call: NA; cdr3_nt: TGTGCCAGTAGGGACCTCCCGACAGGCGACTATGGCTACACCTTC; cdr3_aa: CASRDLPTGDYGYTF
v_call: TRBV13; clone_size: once; j_call: TRBJ2-5; d_call: TRBD2; cdr3_nt: TGTGCCAGCAGCTTACGGGGGGACGAGACCCAGTACTTC; cdr3_aa: CASSLRGDETQYF
v_call: TRBV6-1; clone_size: NA; j_call: TRBJ1-2; d_call: TRBD1; cdr3_nt: TGTGCCAGCAGTGAATGGACAGGGTCTGGGTATGGCTACACCTTC; cdr3_aa: CASSEWTGSGYGYTF
v_call: TRBV14; clone_size: NA; j_call: TRBJ2-5; d_call: TRBD1; cdr3_nt: TGTGCCAGCAGCCATCAGCCGGGACAGGGTAAAGAGACCCAGTACTTC; cdr3_aa: CASSHQPGQGKETQYF
v_call: TRBV10-3; clone_size: NA; j_call: TRBJ2-2; d_call: TRBD2; cdr3_nt: TGTGCCATCAGTGAGTCGGGTCTAGCGGGACCAACCGGGGAGCTGTTTTTT; cdr3_aa: CAISESGLAGPTGELFF
v_call: TRBV2; clone_size: NA; j_call: TRBJ2-1; d_call: TRBD2; cdr3_nt: TGTGCCAGCAGTGAACTTGCTAGCGGGGGCCGGCGGTCGAATGAGCAGTTCTTC; cdr3_aa: CASSELASGGRRSNEQFF
v_call: TRBV29-1; clone_size: NA; j_call: TRBJ2-7; d_call: TRBD1; cdr3_nt: TGCAGCGTCAAACGGGGGACAGGGGGACTGGGGGAGCAGTACTTC; cdr3_aa: CSVKRGTGGLGEQYF
v_call: TRBV11-3; clone_size: NA; j_call: TRBJ2-1; d_call: TRBD2; cdr3_nt: TGTGCCAGCAGCTTAGACCTTAGCGGGAGTCACAATGAGCAGTTCTTC; cdr3_aa: CASSLDLSGSHNEQFF
v_call: TRBV19; clone_size: NA; j_call: TRBJ1-5; d_call: TRBD1; cdr3_nt: TGTGCCAGTAGTACCGGGACAGGGATCCCAGGGCCCCAGCATTTT; cdr3_aa: CASSTGTGIPGPQHF
v_call: TRBV2; clone_size: NA; j_call: TRBJ2-1; d_call: NA; cdr3_nt: TGTGCCAGCAGTGATCGAGGTCGGAAGGATGAGCAGTTCTTC; cdr3_aa: CASSDRGRKDEQFF
v_call: TRBV5-1; clone_size: NA; j_call: TRBJ2-7; d_call: TRBD1; cdr3_nt: TGCGCCAGCAGTCCCCACAGGGGAGATGAGCAGTACTTC; cdr3_aa: CASSPHRGDEQYF
v_call: TRBV10-3; clone_size: NA; j_call: TRBJ1-5; d_call: NA; cdr3_nt: TGTGCCATCAGTGAGTCGACCCGGGATCAGCCCCAGCATTTT; cdr3_aa: CAISESTRDQPQHF
v_call: TRBV5-1; clone_size: NA; j_call: TRBJ1-3; d_call: TRBD1; cdr3_nt: TGCGCCAGCAGCTTGGTGACAGGGTTGACTGGAAACACCATATATTTT; cdr3_aa: CASSLVTGLTGNTIYF
v_call: TRBV5-1; clone_size: NA; j_call: TRBJ2-3; d_call: NA; cdr3_nt: TGCGCCAGCAGCTATAACACAGATACGCAGTATTTT; cdr3_aa: CASSYNTDTQYF
v_call: TRBV7-2; clone_size: NA; j_call: TRBJ1-5; d_call: NA; cdr3_nt: TGTGCCAGCAGCTCCAAAGGGGGTCAGCCCCAGCATTTT; cdr3_aa: CASSSKGGQPQHF
v_call: TRBV4-3; clone_size: NA; j_call: TRBJ1-1; d_call: NA; cdr3_nt: TGCGCCAGCAGCCAACAAACAGGGCTCGCTGAAGCTTTCTTT; cdr3_aa: CASSQQTGLAEAFF
v_call: TRBV18; clone_size: NA; j_call: TRBJ2-3; d_call: TRBD2; cdr3_nt: TGTGCCAGCTCACCGCGATACGCTAGCGGGGGAGCCACAGATACGCAGTATTTT; cdr3_aa: CASSPRYASGGATDTQYF
v_call: TRBV7-2; clone_size: once; j_call: TRBJ2-4; d_call: NA; cdr3_nt: TGTGCCAGCAGCGTCGGGACTCAAAACATTCAGTACTTC; cdr3_aa: CASSVGTQNIQYF
v_call: TRBV3-1/TRBV3-2; clone_size: NA; j_call: TRBJ2-1; d_call: TRBD1; cdr3_nt: TGTGCCAGCAGCCGTCCGAACACAGGGGGCTCCTACAATGAGCAGTTCTTC; cdr3_aa: CASSRPNTGGSYNEQFF
v_call: TRBV6-4; clone_size: once; j_call: TRBJ2-7; d_call: TRBD2; cdr3_nt: TGTGCCAGCAGTGTGGGGGGGTTAGGCTACGAGCAGTACTTC; cdr3_aa: CASSVGGLGYEQYF
v_call: TRBV7-6; clone_size: NA; j_call: TRBJ2-1; d_call: NA; cdr3_nt: TGTGCCAGCAGCTTAGTCGGACACCCCCTGAATGAGCAGTTCTTC; cdr3_aa: CASSLVGHPLNEQFF
v_call: TRBV20-1; clone_size: NA; j_call: TRBJ2-4; d_call: TRBD1; cdr3_nt: TGCAGTGCTAGTGGACAGGGAGCCAAAAACATTCAGTACTTC; cdr3_aa: CSASGQGAKNIQYF
v_call: TRBV5-4; clone_size: NA; j_call: TRBJ2-5; d_call: NA; cdr3_nt: TGTGCCAGCAGCTTGGGCGCAGGTATTGCCCTGGAGACCCAGTACTTC; cdr3_aa: CASSLGAGIALETQYF
v_call: TRBV6-2/TRBV6-3; clone_size: NA; j_call: TRBJ1-2; d_call: NA; cdr3_nt: TGTGCCAGCAGTTATAAGGTATCAGGTGGCTACACCTTC; cdr3_aa: CASSYKVSGGYTF
v_call: TRBV7-9; clone_size: NA; j_call: TRBJ1-6; d_call: NA; cdr3_nt: TGTGCCAGCAGCCCACAGGTAACGAGGAATTCACCCCTCCACTTT; cdr3_aa: CASSPQVTRNSPLHF
v_call: TRBV4-2; clone_size: NA; j_call: TRBJ2-7; d_call: TRBD1; cdr3_nt: TGTGCCAGCAGCCAAGGGAAGACAGGGGCTAATTCCTACGAGCAGTACTTC; cdr3_aa: CASSQGKTGANSYEQYF
v_call: TRBV6-6; clone_size: NA; j_call: TRBJ1-1; d_call: NA; cdr3_nt: TGTGCCAGCAGTCTTGATGGCTCGATGAACACTGAAGCTTTCTTT; cdr3_aa: CASSLDGSMNTEAFF
v_call: TRBV5-1; clone_size: NA; j_call: TRBJ1-2; d_call: TRBD1; cdr3_nt: TGCGCCAGCAGCTTAGACAGGGCTCAGGATGGCTACACCTTC; cdr3_aa: CASSLDRAQDGYTF
v_call: TRBV2; clone_size: NA; j_call: TRBJ2-3; d_call: TRBD2; cdr3_nt: TGTGCCAGCAGCAGCAGTGACCTGGGACTAGCGGGAGACACAGATACGCAGTATTTT; cdr3_aa: CASSSSDLGLAGDTDTQYF
v_call: TRBV19; clone_size: NA; j_call: TRBJ1-5; d_call: NA; cdr3_nt: TGTGCCAGTAGTATGGGCAGGGTCGGCAATCAGCCCCAGCATTTT; cdr3_aa: CASSMGRVGNQPQHF
v_call: TRBV7-2; clone_size: NA; j_call: TRBJ1-4; d_call: NA; cdr3_nt: TGTGCCAGCAGCTTAGATAGGGGTTGGGAAAAACTGTTTTTT; cdr3_aa: CASSLDRGWEKLFF
v_call: TRBV30; clone_size: once; j_call: TRBJ2-2; d_call: NA; cdr3_nt: TGTGCCTGGAGCCAAAGCTGGGAGCTGTTTTTT; cdr3_aa: CAWSQSWELFF
v_call: TRBV15; clone_size: NA; j_call: TRBJ1-5; d_call: NA; cdr3_nt: TGTGCCACCGCGAGGAGGCAAATTGGTCAGCCCCAGCATTTT; cdr3_aa: CATARRQIGQPQHF
v_call: TRBV5-4; clone_size: NA; j_call: TRBJ2-7; d_call: TRBD2; cdr3_nt: TGTGCCAGCAGCCTCATGACGGCGAGGGGAGGGGCCTACGAGCAGTACTTC; cdr3_aa: CASSLMTARGGAYEQYF
v_call: TRBV15; clone_size: NA; j_call: TRBJ2-7; d_call: NA; cdr3_nt: TGTGCCACCAGCAGAGATCGTACAGTATACGAGCAGTACTTC; cdr3_aa: CATSRDRTVYEQYF
v_call: TRBV28; clone_size: NA; j_call: TRBJ2-3; d_call: NA; cdr3_nt: TGTGCCAGCAGTTTCCGGGATACGCAGTATTTT; cdr3_aa: CASSFRDTQYF
v_call: TRBV28; clone_size: NA; j_call: TRBJ2-1; d_call: TRBD2; cdr3_nt: TGTGCCAGCACCCTTAGCGGGAGGGGACTCTACAATGAGCAGTTCTTC; cdr3_aa: CASTLSGRGLYNEQFF